A selection of T cell receptor beta chains follows, all from one sample in a study of T cells after yellow fever vaccination. TCRdb called the 5' RACE reads again in MiXCR, with one record for every CDR3 protein. The repertoire holds some 97,000 distinct CDR3 sequences, with 4.5% to 6% as singletons. The sample here was CD8+ T cells sorted from PBMCs, taken 10 days after the yellow fever booster vaccination. These receptors all come from a man aged 18-30 years who received the YFV17D yellow fever vaccine. Each CDR3 is given with its conserved first and last residue. D genes are given only for firm matches. Clone size is stated in some rows and not others, as once, few, many or a class when expanded.

CDR3 DNA,CDR3 protein,D gene,clone size,V gene,J gene
TGTGCCAGCCACCCCACCCACGCAGGATTGAACACTGAAGCTTTCTTT,CASHPTHAGLNTEAFF,NA,few,TRBV28,TRBJ1-1
TGTGCCAGCAGCTTACCCACAGGGGGCAATGAGCAGTTCTTC,CASSLPTGGNEQFF,TRBD1,NA,TRBV7-9,TRBJ2-1
TGTGCCAGCAGCCGGACGGGAACCTACGAGCAGTACTTC,CASSRTGTYEQYF,NA,NA,TRBV27,TRBJ2-7
TGTGCCACCAGGGACGGAGGTTCACCCCTCCACTTT,CATRDGGSPLHF,NA,few,TRBV15,TRBJ1-6
TGTGCCACGTCCTTGACACAGAATCAGCCCCAGCACTTT,CATSLTQNQPQHF,NA,few,TRBV19,TRBJ1-5
TGTGCCAGCAGCTCAGCGGTAGAGGAGCTGTTTTTT,CASSSAVEELFF,NA,once,TRBV7-9,TRBJ2-2
TGTGCCAGCAGTTTAATCGGACACTATGGCTACACCTTC,CASSLIGHYGYTF,NA,NA,TRBV12-3/TRBV12-4,TRBJ1-2
TGTGCCAGCAGTTACTTGGGTGGCAGGGCCAATGAGCAGTTCTTC,CASSYLGGRANEQFF,NA,NA,TRBV6-2/TRBV6-3,TRBJ2-1
TGCGCCAGCAGCCAAGATCCCGGGGAGCTGTTTTTT,CASSQDPGELFF,NA,few,TRBV4-3,TRBJ2-2
TGCGCCAGCAGCCAAGGTCCTAGCGGGGCTAGCACAGATACGCAGTATTTT,CASSQGPSGASTDTQYF,TRBD2,NA,TRBV4-3,TRBJ2-3
TGTGCCAGCAGCTTGGTGGCCAGGGGGAGAAATGAGCAGTTCTTC,CASSLVARGRNEQFF,TRBD1,NA,TRBV5-6,TRBJ2-1
TGTGCCAGCAGCGGGAGCTCTTTGACAGGAAACACTGAAGCTTTCTTT,CASSGSSLTGNTEAFF,NA,few,TRBV7-9,TRBJ1-1
TGTGCCAGCTCACTCACCATATTAGGGGACCACAATGAGCAGTTCTTC,CASSLTILGDHNEQFF,NA,NA,TRBV18,TRBJ2-1
TGCAGTGCTAGAGAACCCGCCGCAGATACGCAGTATTTT,CSAREPAADTQYF,NA,few,TRBV20-1,TRBJ2-3
TGTGCCAGCAGCGACCGACTAGCGGGGGGCCTTTCGAACACCGGGGAGCTGTTTTTT,CASSDRLAGGLSNTGELFF,TRBD2,NA,TRBV9,TRBJ2-2
TGTGCCAGCAGCTTTAGTCGCAATGAAAAACTGTTTTTT,CASSFSRNEKLFF,NA,NA,TRBV7-9,TRBJ1-4
TGCGCCAGCAGCTTGGGACAGTTCACTGAAGCTTTCTTT,CASSLGQFTEAFF,NA,few,TRBV5-1,TRBJ1-1
TGTGCCAGCAGCTTTGGTACCTCAGTCACACCCCTCCACTTT,CASSFGTSVTPLHF,NA,NA,TRBV7-2,TRBJ1-6
TGCAGTGCTAGAGCGGCAGGTAGAAACACTGAAGCTTTCTTT,CSARAAGRNTEAFF,NA,many,TRBV20-1,TRBJ1-1